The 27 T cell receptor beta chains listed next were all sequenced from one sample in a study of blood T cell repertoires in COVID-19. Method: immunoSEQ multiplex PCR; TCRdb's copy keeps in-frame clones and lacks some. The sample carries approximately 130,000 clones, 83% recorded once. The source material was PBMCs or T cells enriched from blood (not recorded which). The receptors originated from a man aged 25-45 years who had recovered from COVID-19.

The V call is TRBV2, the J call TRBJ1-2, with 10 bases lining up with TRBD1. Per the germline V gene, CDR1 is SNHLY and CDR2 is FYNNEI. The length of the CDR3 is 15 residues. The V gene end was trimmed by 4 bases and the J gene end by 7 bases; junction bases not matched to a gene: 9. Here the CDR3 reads CASSGPGTGVAGYTF. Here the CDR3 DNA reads TGTGCCAGCAGTGGACCAGGGACAGGGGTTGCTGGCTACACCTTC.

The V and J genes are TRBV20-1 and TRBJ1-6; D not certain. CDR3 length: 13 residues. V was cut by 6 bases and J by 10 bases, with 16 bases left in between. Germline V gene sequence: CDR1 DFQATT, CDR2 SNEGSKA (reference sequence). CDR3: CSASESGGSPLHF. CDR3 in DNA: TGCAGTGCCAGTGAGTCCGGAGGGTCACCCCTCCACTTT.

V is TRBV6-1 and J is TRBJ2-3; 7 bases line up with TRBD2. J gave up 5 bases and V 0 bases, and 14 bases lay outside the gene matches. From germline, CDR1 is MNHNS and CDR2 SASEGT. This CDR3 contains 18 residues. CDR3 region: CASSEALLTSLSRDTQYF. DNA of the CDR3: TGTGCCAGCAGTGAAGCGCTTCTGACTAGCCTATCCAGAGATACGCAGTATTTT.

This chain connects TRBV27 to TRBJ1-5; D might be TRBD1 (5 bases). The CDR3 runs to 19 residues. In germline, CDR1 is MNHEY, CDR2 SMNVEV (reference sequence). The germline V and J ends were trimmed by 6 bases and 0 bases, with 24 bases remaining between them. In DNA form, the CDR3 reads TGTGCCAGCAGACCCGGAGAGGGTAGGAGGGGTTATAGCAATCAGCCCCAGCATTTT. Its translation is CASRPGEGRRGYSNQPQHF.

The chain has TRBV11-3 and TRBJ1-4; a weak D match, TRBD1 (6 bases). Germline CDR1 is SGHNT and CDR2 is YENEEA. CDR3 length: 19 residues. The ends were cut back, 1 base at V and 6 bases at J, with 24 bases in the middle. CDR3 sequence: CASSLVGGGSLFSYEKLFF. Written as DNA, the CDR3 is TGTGCCAGCAGCTTAGTAGGGGGTGGCAGTCTCTTCTCGTATGAAAAACTGTTTTTT.

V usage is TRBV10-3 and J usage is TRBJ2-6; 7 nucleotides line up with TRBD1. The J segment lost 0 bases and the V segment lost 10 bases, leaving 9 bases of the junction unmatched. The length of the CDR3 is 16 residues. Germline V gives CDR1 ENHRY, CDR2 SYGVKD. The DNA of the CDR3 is TGTGCCACACACGGGACAGAGGCCTCTGGGGCCAACGTCCTGACTTTC. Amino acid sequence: CATHGTEASGANVLTF.

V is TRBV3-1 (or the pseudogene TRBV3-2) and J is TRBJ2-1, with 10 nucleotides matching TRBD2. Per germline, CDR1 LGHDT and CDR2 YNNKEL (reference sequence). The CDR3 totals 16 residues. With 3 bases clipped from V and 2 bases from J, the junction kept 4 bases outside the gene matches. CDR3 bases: TGTGCCAGCAGCCATTTACTAGCGGGGCCCTACAATGAGCAGTTCTTC. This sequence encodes CASSHLLAGPYNEQFF.

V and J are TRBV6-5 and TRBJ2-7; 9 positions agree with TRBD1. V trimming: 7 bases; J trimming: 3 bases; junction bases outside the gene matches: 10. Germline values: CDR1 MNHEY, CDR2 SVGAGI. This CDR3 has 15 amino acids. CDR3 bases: TGTGCCAGCACTCACAGGGGACAGGGCATCTACGAGCAGTACGTC. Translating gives CASTHRGQGIYEQYV.

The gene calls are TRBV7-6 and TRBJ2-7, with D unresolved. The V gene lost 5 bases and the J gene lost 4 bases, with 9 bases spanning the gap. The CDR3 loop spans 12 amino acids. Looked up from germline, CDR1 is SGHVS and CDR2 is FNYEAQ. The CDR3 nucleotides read TGTGCCAGCAGCCAGACTGGATACGAGCAGTACTTC. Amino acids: CASSQTGYEQYF. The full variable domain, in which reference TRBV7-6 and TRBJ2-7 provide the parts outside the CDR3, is GAGVSQSPRYKVTKRGQDVALRCDPISGHVSLYWYRQALGQGPEFLTYFNYEAQQDKSGLPNDRFSAERPEGSISTLTIQRTEQRDSAMYRCASSQTGYEQYFGPGTRLTVT.

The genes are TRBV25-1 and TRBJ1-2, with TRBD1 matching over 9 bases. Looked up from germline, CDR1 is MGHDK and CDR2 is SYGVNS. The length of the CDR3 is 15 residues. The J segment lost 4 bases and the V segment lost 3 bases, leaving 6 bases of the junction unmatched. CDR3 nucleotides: TGTGCCAGCAGTGACTCGGGACAGGGAATCTATGGCTACACCTTC. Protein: CASSDSGQGIYGYTF.

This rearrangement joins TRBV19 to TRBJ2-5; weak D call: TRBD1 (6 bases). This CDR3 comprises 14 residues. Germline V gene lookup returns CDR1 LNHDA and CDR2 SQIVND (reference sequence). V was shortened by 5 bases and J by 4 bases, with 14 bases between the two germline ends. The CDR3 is CASSATGFAETQYF. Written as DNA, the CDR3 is TGTGCCAGTAGTGCTACAGGGTTCGCAGAGACCCAGTACTTC.

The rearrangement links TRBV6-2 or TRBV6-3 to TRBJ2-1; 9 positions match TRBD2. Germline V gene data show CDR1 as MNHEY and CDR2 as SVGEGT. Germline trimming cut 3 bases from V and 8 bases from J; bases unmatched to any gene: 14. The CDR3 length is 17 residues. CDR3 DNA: TGTGCCAGCAGTTATTCGCCAGCGGGAGGATCCCCAGATGAGCAGTTCTTC. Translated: CASSYSPAGGSPDEQFF.

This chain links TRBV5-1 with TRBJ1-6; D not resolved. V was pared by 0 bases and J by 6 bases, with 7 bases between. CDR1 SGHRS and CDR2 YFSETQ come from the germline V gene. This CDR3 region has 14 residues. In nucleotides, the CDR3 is TGCGCCAGCAGCTTGGAAGTTAGTAATTCACCCCTCCACTTT. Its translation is CASSLEVSNSPLHF.

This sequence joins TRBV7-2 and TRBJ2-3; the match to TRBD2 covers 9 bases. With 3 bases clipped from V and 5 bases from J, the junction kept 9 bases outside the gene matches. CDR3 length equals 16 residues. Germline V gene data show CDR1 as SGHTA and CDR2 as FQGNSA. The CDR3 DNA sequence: TGTGCCAGCAGCTTGGCGCGGGGGGGGCAGGGAGATACGCAGTATTTT. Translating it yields CASSLARGGQGDTQYF.

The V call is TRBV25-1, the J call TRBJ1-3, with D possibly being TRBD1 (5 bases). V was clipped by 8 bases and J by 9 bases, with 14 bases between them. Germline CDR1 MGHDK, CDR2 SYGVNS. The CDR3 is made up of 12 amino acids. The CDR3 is CASAYAGGTIYF. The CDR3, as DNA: TGTGCCAGCGCGTATGCCGGGGGCACCATATATTTT.

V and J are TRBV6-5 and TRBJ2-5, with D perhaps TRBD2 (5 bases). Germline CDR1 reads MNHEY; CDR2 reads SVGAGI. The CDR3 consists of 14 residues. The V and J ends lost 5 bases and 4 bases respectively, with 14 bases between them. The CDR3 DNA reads TGTGCCAGCAGTACAACTAGTACTCTAGAGACCCAGTACTTC. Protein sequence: CASSTTSTLETQYF.

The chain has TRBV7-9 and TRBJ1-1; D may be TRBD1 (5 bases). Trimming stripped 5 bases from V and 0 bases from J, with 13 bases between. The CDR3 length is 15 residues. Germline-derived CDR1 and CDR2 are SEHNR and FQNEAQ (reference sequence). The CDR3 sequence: CASSPQTDMNTEAFF. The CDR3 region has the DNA TGTGCCAGCAGCCCCCAGACAGATATGAACACTGAAGCTTTCTTT.

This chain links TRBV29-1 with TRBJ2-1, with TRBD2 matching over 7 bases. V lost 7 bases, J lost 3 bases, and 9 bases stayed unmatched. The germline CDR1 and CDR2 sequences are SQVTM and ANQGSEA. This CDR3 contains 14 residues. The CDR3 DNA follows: TGCAGCGCCCTGGCTAGCGGACTCTACAATGAGCAGTTCTTC. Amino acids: CSALASGLYNEQFF.

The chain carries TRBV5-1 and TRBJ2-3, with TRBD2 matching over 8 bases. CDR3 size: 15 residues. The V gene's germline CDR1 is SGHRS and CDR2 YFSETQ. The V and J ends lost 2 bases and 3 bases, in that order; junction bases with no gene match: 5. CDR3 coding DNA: TGCGCCAGCAGCTTCAGCGGGGGCCTTACAGATACGCAGTATTTT. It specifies CASSFSGGLTDTQYF.

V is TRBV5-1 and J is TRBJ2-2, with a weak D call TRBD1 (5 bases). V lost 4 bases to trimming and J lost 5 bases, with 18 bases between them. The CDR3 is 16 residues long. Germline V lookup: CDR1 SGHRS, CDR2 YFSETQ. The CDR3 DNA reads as TGCGCCAGCAGCCAAACCCCAGGGTTGCCGACCGGGGAGCTGTTTTTT. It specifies CASSQTPGLPTGELFF. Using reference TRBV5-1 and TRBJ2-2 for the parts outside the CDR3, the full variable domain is KAGVTQTPRYLIKTRGQQVTLSCSPISGHRSVSWYQQTPGQGLQFLFEYFSETQRNKGNFPGRFSGRQFSNSRSEMNVSTLELGDSALYLCASSQTPGLPTGELFFGEGSRLTVL.

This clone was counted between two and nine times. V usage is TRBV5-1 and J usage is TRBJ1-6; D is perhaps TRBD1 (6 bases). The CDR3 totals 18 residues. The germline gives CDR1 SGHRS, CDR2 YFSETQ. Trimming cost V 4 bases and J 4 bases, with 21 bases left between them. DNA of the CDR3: TGCGCCAGCAGCCCGACGACATGGACAGAGGGTTATAATTCACCCCTCCACTTT. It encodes CASSPTTWTEGYNSPLHF.

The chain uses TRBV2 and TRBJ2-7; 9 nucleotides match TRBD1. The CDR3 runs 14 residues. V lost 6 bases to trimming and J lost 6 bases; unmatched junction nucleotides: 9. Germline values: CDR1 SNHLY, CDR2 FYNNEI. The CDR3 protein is CASRAGTGSPEQYF. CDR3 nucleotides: TGTGCCAGCAGGGCCGGGACAGGGTCCCCCGAGCAGTACTTC.

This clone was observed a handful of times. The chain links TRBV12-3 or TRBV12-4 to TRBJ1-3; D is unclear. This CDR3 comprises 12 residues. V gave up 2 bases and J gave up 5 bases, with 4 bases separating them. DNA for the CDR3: TGTGCCAGCAGTTTACAAAGAAACACCATATATTTT. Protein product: CASSLQRNTIYF.

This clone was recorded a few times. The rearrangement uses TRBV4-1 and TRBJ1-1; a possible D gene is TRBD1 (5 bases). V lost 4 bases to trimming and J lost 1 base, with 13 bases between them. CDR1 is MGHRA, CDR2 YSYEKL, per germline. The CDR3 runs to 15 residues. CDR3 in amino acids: CASSLRVTANTEAFF. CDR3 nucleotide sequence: TGCGCCAGCAGCCTACGTGTGACAGCGAACACTGAAGCTTTCTTT.

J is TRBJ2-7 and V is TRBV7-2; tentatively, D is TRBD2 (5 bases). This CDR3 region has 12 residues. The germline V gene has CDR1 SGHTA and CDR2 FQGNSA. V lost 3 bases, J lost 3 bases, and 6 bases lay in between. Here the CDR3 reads CASSFGNYEQYF. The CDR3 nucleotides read TGTGCCAGCAGCTTCGGGAACTACGAGCAGTACTTC.

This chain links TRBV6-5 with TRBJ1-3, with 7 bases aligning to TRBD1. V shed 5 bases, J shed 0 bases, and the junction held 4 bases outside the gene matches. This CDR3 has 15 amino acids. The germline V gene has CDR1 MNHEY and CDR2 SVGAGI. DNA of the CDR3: TGTGCCAGCAGTCCGGGACAGTCCTCTGGAAACACCATATATTTT. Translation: CASSPGQSSGNTIYF.

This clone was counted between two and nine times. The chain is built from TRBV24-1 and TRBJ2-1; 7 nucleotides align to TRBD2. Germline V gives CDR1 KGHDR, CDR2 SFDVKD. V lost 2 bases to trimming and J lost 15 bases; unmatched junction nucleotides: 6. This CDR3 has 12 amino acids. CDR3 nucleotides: TGTGCCACCAGTGATTCCAGGACTAGTTGGTTCTTC. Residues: CATSDSRTSWFF.